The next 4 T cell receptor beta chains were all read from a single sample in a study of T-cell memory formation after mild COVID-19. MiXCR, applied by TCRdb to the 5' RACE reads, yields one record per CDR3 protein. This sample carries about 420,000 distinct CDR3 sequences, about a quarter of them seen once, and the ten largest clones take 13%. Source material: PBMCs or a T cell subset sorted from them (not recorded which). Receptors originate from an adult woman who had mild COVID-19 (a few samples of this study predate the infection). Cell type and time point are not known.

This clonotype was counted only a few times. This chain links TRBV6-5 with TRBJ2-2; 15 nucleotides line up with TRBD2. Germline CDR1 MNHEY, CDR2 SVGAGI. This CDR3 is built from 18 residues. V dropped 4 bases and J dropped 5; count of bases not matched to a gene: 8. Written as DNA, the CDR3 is TGTGCCAGCAGTTCCGGGACTAGCGGGGGGAGAAAAACCGGGGAGCTGTTTTTT. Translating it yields CASSSGTSGGRKTGELFF.

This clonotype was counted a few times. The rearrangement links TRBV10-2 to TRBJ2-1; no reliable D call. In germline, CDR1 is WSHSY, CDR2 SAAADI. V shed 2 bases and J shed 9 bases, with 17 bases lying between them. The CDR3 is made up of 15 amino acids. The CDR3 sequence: CASSEIRQPVGEQFF. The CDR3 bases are TGCGCCAGCAGTGAGATTCGCCAACCAGTCGGTGAGCAGTTCTTC.

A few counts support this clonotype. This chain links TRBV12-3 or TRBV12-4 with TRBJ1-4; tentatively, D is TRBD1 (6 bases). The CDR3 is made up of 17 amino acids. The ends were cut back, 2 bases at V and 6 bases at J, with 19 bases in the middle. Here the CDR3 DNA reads TGTGCCAGCAGTTTATCCCCCCGGGACAACGAGGATGAAAAACTGTTTTTT. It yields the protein CASSLSPRDNEDEKLFF.

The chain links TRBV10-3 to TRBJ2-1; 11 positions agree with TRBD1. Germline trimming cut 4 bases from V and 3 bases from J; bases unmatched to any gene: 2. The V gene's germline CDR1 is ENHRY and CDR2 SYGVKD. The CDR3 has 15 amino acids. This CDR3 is CAISGGQGGYNEQFF. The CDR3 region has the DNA TGTGCCATCAGTGGGGGACAGGGGGGCTACAATGAGCAGTTCTTC.